A selection of T cell receptor beta chains follows, all from one sample in a study of T-cell memory formation after mild COVID-19. TCRdb analysed the 5' RACE reads with MiXCR anew, one entry per CDR3 protein. Of around 49,000 distinct CDR3 sequences in the sample, 27% are singletons; the top ten hold about 41%. Sequencing was done on a sample of PBMCs or a T cell subset sorted from them (not recorded which). These TCRs come from a young man who had mild COVID-19 (a few samples of this study predate the infection). Cell type and time point are not known. CDR3s include the opening cysteine and the closing phenylalanine or tryptophan. The D gene is left open where the match is weak. Size tells how often a clone was seen (once, few, many) or the class of an expanded clone, and some rows leave it out.

size,J,D,V,CDR3,DNA
many,TRBJ2-3,.,TRBV5-1,CASSYRAEYTDTQYF,TGCGCCAGCAGCTACCGGGCAGAATACACAGATACGCAGTATTTT
.,TRBJ2-3,.,TRBV2,CAASKGTDTQYF,TGTGCCGCCAGCAAGGGGACAGATACGCAGTATTTT
few,TRBJ1-2,.,TRBV14,CASSPWQTNYGYTF,TGTGCCAGCAGCCCGTGGCAGACTAACTATGGCTACACCTTC
.,TRBJ2-5,.,TRBV2,CASTEGGLQETQYF,TGTGCCAGCACCGAGGGGGGACTACAAGAGACCCAGTACTTC
.,TRBJ1-1,.,TRBV19,CASSTLSQGMNTEAFF,TGTGCCAGTAGTACCCTTTCGCAGGGCATGAACACTGAAGCTTTCTTT
.,TRBJ2-1,TRBD2,TRBV4-1,CASSPRRTSGVNEQFF,TGCGCCAGCAGCCCTAGACGGACTAGCGGGGTTAATGAGCAGTTCTTC
.,TRBJ2-1,.,TRBV4-2,CASSYVGPHNEQFF,TGTGCCAGCAGCTATGTCGGGCCACACAATGAGCAGTTCTTC
.,TRBJ2-2,.,TRBV27,CASSSQGTNTGELFF,TGTGCCAGCAGTTCTCAGGGAACGAACACCGGGGAGCTGTTTTTT
.,TRBJ1-1,.,TRBV7-6,CASSLGTLTEAFF,TGTGCCAGCAGCTTGGGGACACTGACTGAAGCTTTCTTT
.,TRBJ1-5,TRBD1,TRBV20-1,CSARDRDRLNQPQHF,TGCAGTGCTAGAGATCGGGACAGACTCAATCAGCCCCAGCATTTT
few,TRBJ2-3,TRBD1,TRBV11-2,CASSWTGPDTQYF,TGTGCCAGCAGCTGGACAGGGCCAGATACGCAGTATTTT
.,TRBJ2-7,.,TRBV4-3,CASSQDPTGYEQYF,TGCGCCAGCAGCCAAGACCCCACGGGCTACGAGCAGTACTTC
few,TRBJ2-3,.,TRBV7-8,CASSPPNSDTQYF,TGTGCCAGCAGCCCCCCGAATTCAGATACGCAGTATTTT
few,TRBJ2-5,TRBD1,TRBV4-1,CASSQVQGQARLGETQYF,TGCGCCAGCAGCCAAGTCCAGGGACAGGCCCGACTCGGGGAGACCCAGTACTTC
.,TRBJ2-2,.,TRBV29-1,CSVRQANTGELFF,TGCAGCGTAAGACAGGCGAACACCGGGGAGCTGTTTTTT
few,TRBJ2-7,TRBD1,TRBV7-9,CASSLVWTGFDKQYF,TGTGCCAGCAGCTTAGTGTGGACAGGGTTCGACAAGCAGTACTTC
.,TRBJ2-7,.,TRBV7-2,CASSLVSGAYEQYF,TGTGCCAGCAGCTTAGTTTCAGGGGCCTACGAGCAGTACTTC
few,TRBJ2-3,.,TRBV12-3/TRBV12-4,CASDSGPAKGLTQYF,TGTGCCAGCGATTCCGGACCAGCTAAGGGCCTTACGCAGTATTTT
.,TRBJ2-5,TRBD2,TRBV5-4,CASSVSGGAAETQYF,TGTGCCAGCAGCGTTAGCGGGGGGGCCGCGGAGACCCAGTACTTC
.,TRBJ2-1,TRBD2,TRBV4-2,CASSQVERGYNEQFF,TGTGCCAGCAGCCAAGTGGAGCGGGGGTACAATGAGCAGTTCTTC
.,TRBJ1-3,.,TRBV29-1,CSVVGFSGNTIYF,TGCAGCGTTGTCGGTTTCTCTGGAAACACCATATATTTT
.,TRBJ2-3,.,TRBV7-8,CASSLDSTGDTQYF,TGTGCCAGCAGCTTAGACTCGACGGGGGATACGCAGTATTTT
few,TRBJ2-3,TRBD1,TRBV20-1,CSGWEPTGDSTDTQYF,TGCAGCGGGTGGGAACCTACAGGGGACAGCACAGATACGCAGTATTTT